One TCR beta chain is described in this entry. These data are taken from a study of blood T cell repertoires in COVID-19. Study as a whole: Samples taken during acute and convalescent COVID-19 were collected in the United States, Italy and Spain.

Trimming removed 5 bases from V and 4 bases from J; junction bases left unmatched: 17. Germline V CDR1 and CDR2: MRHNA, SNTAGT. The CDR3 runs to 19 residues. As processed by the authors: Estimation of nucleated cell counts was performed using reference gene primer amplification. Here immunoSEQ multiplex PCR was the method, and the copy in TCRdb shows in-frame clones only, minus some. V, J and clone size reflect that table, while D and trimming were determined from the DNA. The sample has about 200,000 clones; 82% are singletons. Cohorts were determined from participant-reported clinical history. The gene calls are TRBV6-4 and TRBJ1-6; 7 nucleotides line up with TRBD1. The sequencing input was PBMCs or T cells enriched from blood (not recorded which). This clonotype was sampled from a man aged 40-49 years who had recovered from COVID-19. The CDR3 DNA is TGTGCCAGCAGTCCTTACAGCCCGACAGGGTCAGGGTATAATTCACCCCTCCACTTT. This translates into CASSPYSPTGSGYNSPLHF.